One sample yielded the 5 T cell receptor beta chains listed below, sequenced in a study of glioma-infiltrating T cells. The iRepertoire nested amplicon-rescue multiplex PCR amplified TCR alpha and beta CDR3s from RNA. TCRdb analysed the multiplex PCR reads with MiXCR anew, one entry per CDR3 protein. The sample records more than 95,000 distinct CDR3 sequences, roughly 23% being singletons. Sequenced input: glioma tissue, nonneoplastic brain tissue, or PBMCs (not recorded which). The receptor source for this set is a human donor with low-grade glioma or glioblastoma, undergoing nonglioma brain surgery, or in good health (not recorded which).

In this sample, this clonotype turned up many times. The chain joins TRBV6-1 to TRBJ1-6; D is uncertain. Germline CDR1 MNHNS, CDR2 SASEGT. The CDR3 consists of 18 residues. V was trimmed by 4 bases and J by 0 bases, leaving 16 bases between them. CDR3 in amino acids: CASSATGLSSSYNSPLHF. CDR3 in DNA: TGTGCCAGCAGTGCTACCGGGCTGAGTAGCTCCTATAATTCACCCCTCCACTTT.

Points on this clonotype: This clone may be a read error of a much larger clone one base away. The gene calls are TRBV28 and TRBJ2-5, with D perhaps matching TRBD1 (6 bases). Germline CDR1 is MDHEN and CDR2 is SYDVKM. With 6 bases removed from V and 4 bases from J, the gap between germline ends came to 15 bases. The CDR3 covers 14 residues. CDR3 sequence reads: CASRTGFVRETQYF. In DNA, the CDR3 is TGTGCCAGCAGAACAGGGTTCGTACGAGAGACCCAGTACTTC.

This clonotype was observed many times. CDR3 sequence: CASSLAKAGADTQYF. The CDR3, as DNA: TGTGCCAGCAGCTTAGCGAAGGCGGGAGCAGATACGCAGTATTTT. This chain links TRBV7-2 with TRBJ2-3; 7 bases map to TRBD2. The CDR3 has 15 residues. CDR1 SGHTA and CDR2 FQGNSA come from the germline V gene. The ends lost 0 bases at V and 4 bases at J; junction bases unmatched: 4.

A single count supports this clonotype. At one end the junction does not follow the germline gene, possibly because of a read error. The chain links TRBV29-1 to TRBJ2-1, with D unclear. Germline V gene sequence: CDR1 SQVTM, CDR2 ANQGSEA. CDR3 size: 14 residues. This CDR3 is CSVGFETTYNAQFF. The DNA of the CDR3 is TGCAGCGTTGGGTTTGAGACAACCTACAATGCGCAGTTCTTC.

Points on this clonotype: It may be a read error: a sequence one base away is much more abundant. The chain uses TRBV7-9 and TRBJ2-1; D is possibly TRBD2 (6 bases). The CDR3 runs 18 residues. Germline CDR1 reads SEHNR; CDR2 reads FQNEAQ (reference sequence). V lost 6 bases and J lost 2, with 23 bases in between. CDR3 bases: TGTGCCAGCAGGAGAACCCGAGGGGACTTAAGCCCCTACAATGAGCAGTTCTTC. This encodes CASRRTRGDLSPYNEQFF. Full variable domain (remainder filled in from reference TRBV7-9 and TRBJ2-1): DTGVSQNPRHKITKRGQNVTFRCDPISEHNRLYWYRQTLGQGPEFLTYFQNEAQLEKSRLLSDRFSAERPKGSFSTLEIQRTEQGDSAMYLCASRRTRGDLSPYNEQFFGPGTRLTVL.